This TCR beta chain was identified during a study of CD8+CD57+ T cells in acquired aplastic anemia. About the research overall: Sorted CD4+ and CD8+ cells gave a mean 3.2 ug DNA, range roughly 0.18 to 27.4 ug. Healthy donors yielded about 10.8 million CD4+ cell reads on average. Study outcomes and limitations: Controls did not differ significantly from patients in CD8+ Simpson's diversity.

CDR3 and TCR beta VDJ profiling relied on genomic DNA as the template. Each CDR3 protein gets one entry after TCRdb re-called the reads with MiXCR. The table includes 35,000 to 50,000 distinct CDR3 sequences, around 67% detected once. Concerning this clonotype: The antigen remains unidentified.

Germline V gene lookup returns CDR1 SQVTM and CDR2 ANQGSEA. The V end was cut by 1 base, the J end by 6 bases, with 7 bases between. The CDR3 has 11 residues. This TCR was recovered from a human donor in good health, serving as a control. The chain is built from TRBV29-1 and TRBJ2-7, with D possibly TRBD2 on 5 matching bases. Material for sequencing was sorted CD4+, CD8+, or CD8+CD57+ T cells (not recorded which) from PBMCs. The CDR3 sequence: CSVEVGIEQYF. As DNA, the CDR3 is TGCAGCGTTGAAGTCGGGATCGAGCAGTACTTC.